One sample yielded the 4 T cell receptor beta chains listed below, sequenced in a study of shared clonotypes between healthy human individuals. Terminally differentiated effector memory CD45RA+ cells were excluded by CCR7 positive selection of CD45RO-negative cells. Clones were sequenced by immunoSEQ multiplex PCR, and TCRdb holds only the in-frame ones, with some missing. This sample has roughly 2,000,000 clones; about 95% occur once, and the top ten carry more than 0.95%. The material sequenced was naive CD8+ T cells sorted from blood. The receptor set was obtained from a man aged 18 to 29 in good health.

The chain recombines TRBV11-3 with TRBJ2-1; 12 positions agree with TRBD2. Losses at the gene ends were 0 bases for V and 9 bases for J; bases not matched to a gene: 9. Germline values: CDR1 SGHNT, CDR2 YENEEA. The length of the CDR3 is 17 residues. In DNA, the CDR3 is TGTGCCAGCAGCTTAGACTCTCTAGCGGGGGGGCCCCGTGAGCAGTTCTTC. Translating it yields CASSLDSLAGGPREQFF.

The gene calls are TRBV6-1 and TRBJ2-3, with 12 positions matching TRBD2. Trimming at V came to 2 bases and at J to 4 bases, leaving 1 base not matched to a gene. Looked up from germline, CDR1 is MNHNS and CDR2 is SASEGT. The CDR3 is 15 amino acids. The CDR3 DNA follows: TGTGCCAGCAGTGAACTAGCGGGGGGGCCAGATACGCAGTATTTT. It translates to CASSELAGGPDTQYF.

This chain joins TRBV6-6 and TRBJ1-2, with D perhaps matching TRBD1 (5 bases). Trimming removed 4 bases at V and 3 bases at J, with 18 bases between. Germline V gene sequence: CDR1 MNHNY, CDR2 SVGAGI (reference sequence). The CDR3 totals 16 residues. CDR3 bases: TGTGCCAGCAGTTCCCGGGACCTAAACTACTACTATGGCTACACCTTC. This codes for CASSSRDLNYYYGYTF.

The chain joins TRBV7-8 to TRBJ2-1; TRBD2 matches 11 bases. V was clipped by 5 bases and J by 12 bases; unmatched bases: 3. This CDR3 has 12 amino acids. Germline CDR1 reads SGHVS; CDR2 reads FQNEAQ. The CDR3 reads CASSPGLAGQFF. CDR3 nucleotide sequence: TGTGCCAGCAGCCCAGGACTAGCGGGGCAGTTCTTC.